A selection of T cell receptor beta chains follows, all from one sample in a study of blood T cell repertoires in COVID-19. Data came from immunoSEQ multiplex PCR; TCRdb stores just in-frame clones and leaves some out. The repertoire holds around 370,000 clones, with around nine tenths as singletons. What was sequenced was PBMCs or T cells enriched from blood (not recorded which). All receptors derive from a woman aged 18-29 years who had recovered from COVID-19. The CDR3 runs from the conserved cysteine through the conserved F or W. The order of the fields is clone size, D gene, J gene, V gene, CDR3 DNA, CDR3 protein. The D gene is left open where the match is weak. Size is omitted from some rows. Given values are once, few, many or a class for expanded clones.

.	.	TRBJ2-3	TRBV5-1	TGCGCCAGCAGCTTGGAACTTACGCAGTATTTT	CASSLELTQYF
.	.	TRBJ1-6	TRBV6-2/TRBV6-3	TGTGCCAGCAGCAGCGAACAAACAGGGTTTCCCCTCCACTTT	CASSSEQTGFPLHF
.	.	TRBJ1-1	TRBV7-9	TGTGCCAGCAGCTTAACAGGTCGGGGGTATAAGAACACTGAAGCTTTCTTT	CASSLTGRGYKNTEAFF
.	TRBD2	TRBJ2-5	TRBV29-1	TGCAGCGTTGACAGACTAGCGGGGATATCAGAGAAGACCCAGTACTTC	CSVDRLAGISEKTQYF
.	.	TRBJ2-1	TRBV12-3/TRBV12-4	TGTGCCAGCAGTTTTCCCGGAGACAATGAGCAGTTCTTC	CASSFPGDNEQFF
once	.	TRBJ2-7	TRBV27	TGTGCCAGCAGCCTAAGCGGGACACTAAGCCCCTACGAGCAGTACTTC	CASSLSGTLSPYEQYF
.	.	TRBJ2-2	TRBV3-1/TRBV3-2	TGTGCCAGCAGCCAAACGACAGGATTCGTAACCGGGGAGCTGTTTTTT	CASSQTTGFVTGELFF
.	.	TRBJ2-7	TRBV6-1	TGTGCCAGCAGTGAAATCGGACACTCCTACGAGCAGTACTTC	CASSEIGHSYEQYF
.	.	TRBJ1-1	TRBV4-1	TGCGCCAGCAGCCAAGTATCGGGAAGTGGTGAAGCTTTCTTT	CASSQVSGSGEAFF
.	TRBD2	TRBJ2-1	TRBV11-2	TGTGCCAGCAGCTTAGGACTAGCGGGGGGGTACGAGCAGTTCTTC	CASSLGLAGGYEQFF
.	TRBD2	TRBJ2-7	TRBV3-1/TRBV3-2	TGTGCCAGCAGGACTAGCGGGGGCTACGAGCAGTACTTC	CASRTSGGYEQYF
.	.	TRBJ1-1	TRBV2	TGTGCCAGCAGCACAGTTATGAACACTGAAGCTTTCTTT	CASSTVMNTEAFF
once	TRBD2	TRBJ2-3	TRBV2	TGTGCCAGCACAGCTCGGGGACTAGCGGGCACAGATACGCAGTATTTT	CASTARGLAGTDTQYF
.	TRBD1	TRBJ2-2	TRBV18	TGTGCCAGCCCGAACAGGGGACGGACCGGGGAGCTGTTTTTT	CASPNRGRTGELFF
.	TRBD1	TRBJ1-2	TRBV12-3/TRBV12-4	TGTGCCAGCAGTTACAGGGGGGTGGGTGGCTACACCTTC	CASSYRGVGGYTF
.	.	TRBJ2-7	TRBV30	TGTGCCTGGACTCGTGACCGGGTGTACGAGCAGTACTTC	CAWTRDRVYEQYF
.	TRBD2	TRBJ2-7	TRBV6-5	TGTGCCAGCAGTTACGCCCCAGCGGGGGGGACCTACGAGCAGTACTTC	CASSYAPAGGTYEQYF
.	.	TRBJ2-3	TRBV7-3	TGTGCCAGCAGCCTAGGAACTCAGGGCCCAGATACGCAGTATTTT	CASSLGTQGPDTQYF
.	.	TRBJ2-2	TRBV9	TGTGCCAGCAGCGTAGCTTTCGGGGTATGGGGGGACACCGGGGAGCTGTTTTTT	CASSVAFGVWGDTGELFF
.	TRBD1	TRBJ2-1	TRBV7-9	TGTGCCAGCAGCCCCGGGACAGGATTGGCCTACAATGAGCAGTTCTTC	CASSPGTGLAYNEQFF
.	TRBD2	TRBJ2-5	TRBV5-1	TGCGCCAGCAGCGAGAGGGCGGGGGGTTCCAGAGAGACCCAGTACTTC	CASSERAGGSRETQYF
.	.	TRBJ2-3	TRBV30	TGTGCCTGGAGCCTCGAGAAAGATACGCAGTATTTT	CAWSLEKDTQYF
.	TRBD1	TRBJ2-4	TRBV6-2/TRBV6-3	TGTGCCAGCAGTACCCGACAGGGGACCAAAAACATTCAGTACTTC	CASSTRQGTKNIQYF
few	TRBD1	TRBJ1-1	TRBV5-6	TGTGCCAGCAGCTTGATCGACAGGGAGAACACTGAAGCTTTCTTT	CASSLIDRENTEAFF
.	.	TRBJ2-5	TRBV5-1	TGCGCCAGCAGTCTCGTCTCGACGACATTCCAAGAGACCCAGTACTTC	CASSLVSTTFQETQYF
.	.	TRBJ2-3	TRBV14	TGTGCCAGCAGCCAAGTAGGGGCAGATACGCAGTATTTT	CASSQVGADTQYF
.	TRBD1	TRBJ2-7	TRBV6-5	TGTGCCAGCAGAAGGGGGCAAATTCTTCCCGAGCAGTACTTC	CASRRGQILPEQYF
.	.	TRBJ1-5	TRBV2	TGTGCCAGCAGTGAAAGGGGCGGGGTTCAGCCCCAGCATTTT	CASSERGGVQPQHF
.	TRBD1	TRBJ1-5	TRBV6-5	TGTGCCAGCAAAGACAGGGGGCTGAGCAATCAGCCCCAGCATTTT	CASKDRGLSNQPQHF
few	TRBD2	TRBJ2-7	TRBV27	TGTGCCAGCGGGCCTACTAGCGGGGGACCCTACGAGCAGTACTTC	CASGPTSGGPYEQYF
.	TRBD1	TRBJ2-3	TRBV2	TGTGCCAGCAGCCGGGACAGGCCAGATACGCAGTATTTT	CASSRDRPDTQYF
.	.	TRBJ1-3	TRBV6-5	TGTGCCAGCAGTTACTCTTCCAGAGGGACAGGAAACACCATATATTTT	CASSYSSRGTGNTIYF
.	TRBD2	TRBJ2-7	TRBV9	TGTGCCAGCAGCGTAGGTAGCGGGGCAGACGAGCAGTACTTC	CASSVGSGADEQYF
.	.	TRBJ2-3	TRBV9	TGTGCCAGCAGCGTCCAGGGGGGCGGCACAGATACGCAGTATTTT	CASSVQGGGTDTQYF
.	.	TRBJ1-2	TRBV5-1	TGCGCCAGCAGCTCCAATAACTATGGCTACACCTTC	CASSSNNYGYTF
many	TRBD2	TRBJ2-2	TRBV19	TGTGCCAGTAGTACTACGGGACTAGCGACGGACACCGGGGAGCTGTTTTTT	CASSTTGLATDTGELFF
.	TRBD2	TRBJ2-1	TRBV6-5	TGTGCCAGCAGCTACGCTAGCGGGGGGTCTTACAATGAGCAGTTCTTC	CASSYASGGSYNEQFF
.	.	TRBJ2-2	TRBV30	TGTGCCTGGAGGGGGCTCGAGAACACCGGGGAGCTGTTTTTT	CAWRGLENTGELFF
few	.	TRBJ1-4	TRBV30	TGTGCCTGGCGCTCGGGGTTAGCTAATGAAAAACTGTTTTTT	CAWRSGLANEKLFF
.	TRBD2	TRBJ2-7	TRBV5-1	TGCGCCAGCAGCTGGGAGGGAAGAGAAGGCGAGCAGTACTTC	CASSWEGREGEQYF
.	.	TRBJ2-7	TRBV12-2	TGTGCAAGTCGCTTAGCCGGGGAAGAGACAGGCAACGAGCAGTACTTC	CASRLAGEETGNEQYF
.	.	TRBJ2-7	TRBV12-3/TRBV12-4	TGTGCCAGCAAGGGGTCAGAACTCTACGAGCAGTACTTC	CASKGSELYEQYF
.	.	TRBJ1-6	TRBV5-1	TGCGCCAGCAGCTCTGTAGTCGACTCCTTCCCCCTCCACTTT	CASSSVVDSFPLHF
once	.	TRBJ2-7	TRBV21-1	TGTGCCAGCATCCCGGCCAGGGGGAAGTCCTACGAGCAGTACTTC	CASIPARGKSYEQYF
.	.	TRBJ1-4	TRBV7-2	TGTGCCAGCAGCTTAGTCTACGGGGGGCGCGAAGAAAAACTGTTTTTT	CASSLVYGGREEKLFF
.	.	TRBJ1-2	TRBV2	TGTGCCAGCAGTGATCTGGGGGGAGGTGGCTACACCTTC	CASSDLGGGGYTF
once	TRBD1	TRBJ2-7	TRBV10-3	TGTGCCATCAGTAGGGACAGATCCTACGAGCAGTACTTC	CAISRDRSYEQYF